The 14 T cell receptor beta chains below were found in one sample sequenced in a study of blood T cell repertoires in COVID-19. Using immunoSEQ multiplex PCR, the repertoire was profiled, and TCRdb retains in-frame clones only, with some absent. The sample lists about 87,000 clones, approximately 86% seen once, with roughly 5.4% in the top ten. Material: peripheral blood. These receptors were obtained from a man aged 35 to 55 with acute or convalescent COVID-19.

This chain joins TRBV4-2 and TRBJ2-5; the D is unclear. The CDR3 runs to 13 residues. The germline V gene has CDR1 LGHNA and CDR2 YNFKEQ. The germline V and J ends were trimmed by 0 bases and 3 bases, with 5 bases remaining between them. The DNA of the CDR3 is TGTGCCAGCAGCCAAGAGGCGGAAGAGACCCAGTACTTC. It is translated as CASSQEAEETQYF.

The rearrangement uses TRBV5-6 and TRBJ2-7; 10 bases are shared with TRBD2. This CDR3 spans 17 amino acids. Germline V gives CDR1 SGHDT, CDR2 YYEEEE. Trimming cost V 4 bases and J 0 bases; bases outside gene matches: 10. CDR3 sequence reads: CASSLPSGSSISYEQYF. The CDR3 region has the DNA TGTGCCAGCAGCCTCCCTAGCGGGAGCTCTATCTCCTACGAGCAGTACTTC.

This clone was found many times. The chain has TRBV5-1 and TRBJ1-1, with TRBD1 as a possible D gene (5 bases). The V gene lost 1 base and the J gene lost 7 bases, with 23 bases spanning the gap. This CDR3 has 17 amino acids. CDR1 is SGHRS and CDR2 is YFSETQ in the germline V gene. Here the CDR3 DNA reads TGCGCCAGCAGCTTGTTCCGGGACTCCGGGACGGGGAGTGAAGCTTTCTTT. Amino acid sequence: CASSLFRDSGTGSEAFF.

The CDR3 coding sequence is TGTGCCAGCAGCCAAGTGCCCGGCTCTGGAAACACCATATATTTT. As protein: CASSQVPGSGNTIYF. The chain links TRBV4-2 to TRBJ1-3, with no clear D. Trimming took off 1 base at V and 0 bases at J, with 7 bases between the two ends. Germline assignment: CDR1 LGHNA and CDR2 YNFKEQ. The CDR3 has 15 amino acids.

This chain connects TRBV4-1 to TRBJ2-2; TRBD1 aligns across 10 bases. Germline V CDR1 and CDR2: MGHRA, YSYEKL. The CDR3 has 13 amino acids. V lost 3 bases, J lost 10 bases, and 2 bases stayed unmatched. The CDR3 region has the DNA TGCGCCAGCAGCCAGGACAGGGGGGTGGAGCTGTTTTTT. Encoded protein: CASSQDRGVELFF.

The rearrangement links TRBV3-1 (or the pseudogene TRBV3-2) to TRBJ2-7; 9 positions agree with TRBD1. The CDR3 runs to 14 residues. Looked up from germline, CDR1 is LGHDT and CDR2 is YNNKEL (reference sequence). Trimming at V came to 3 bases and at J to 5 bases, leaving 5 bases not matched to a gene. CDR3: CASSHEDRGNEQYF. CDR3 sequence (DNA): TGTGCCAGCAGCCATGAGGACAGGGGTAACGAGCAGTACTTC.

The chain combines TRBV7-9 with TRBJ2-5, with D maybe TRBD1 (5 bases). V lost 5 bases, J lost 5 bases, and 15 bases lay in between. CDR3 length equals 14 residues. The germline V gene encodes CDR1 SEHNR and CDR2 FQNEAQ (reference sequence). The CDR3 bases are TGTGCCAGCAGCCCCCGACAGAACTCGGAGACCCAGTACTTC. Translation gives CASSPRQNSETQYF.

The chain carries TRBV3-1 (or the pseudogene TRBV3-2) and TRBJ1-1; perhaps TRBD1 as D (6 bases). The germline V gene has CDR1 LGHDT and CDR2 YNNKEL (reference sequence). This CDR3 contains 14 residues. Trimming took 3 bases from V and 7 from J, leaving 15 bases between them. CDR3 amino acids: CASSQSPYRVEAFF. The CDR3, as DNA: TGTGCCAGCAGCCAGTCCCCTTACAGGGTTGAAGCTTTCTTT.

This chain uses TRBV19 with TRBJ1-1; the match to TRBD1 covers 7 bases. The CDR3 has 13 amino acids. Germline CDR1 and CDR2: LNHDA and SQIVND (reference sequence). V was clipped by 5 bases and J by 3 bases; unmatched bases: 3. The CDR3 DNA follows: TGTGCCAGTAGTGTACAGGGGTACACTGAAGCTTTCTTT. This sequence encodes CASSVQGYTEAFF.

The chain combines TRBV1 with TRBJ2-7; the DNA was not used to check the table's D call, TRBD1. TRBV1 represents a pseudogene. The CDR3 contains 16 residues. The CDR3 loop reads CTSSQIPGQGTYEQYF. DNA of the CDR3: TGCACCAGCAGCCAGATTCCGGGACAGGGTACCTACGAGCAGTACTTC.

CDR3 amino acids: CASSLNVRVGAYEQFF. CDR3 sequence (DNA): TGCGCCAGCAGCTTGAATGTCCGGGTGGGGGCGTATGAGCAGTTCTTC. This sequence joins TRBV5-1 and TRBJ2-1; possibly TRBD1 for D (6 bases). Trimming took 1 base from V and 8 from J, leaving 19 bases between them. This CDR3 is built from 16 residues. Germline V lookup: CDR1 SGHRS, CDR2 YFSETQ.

This chain uses TRBV5-6 with TRBJ1-5, with TRBD1 identical over 9 bases. Trimming removed 0 bases from V and 6 bases from J; junction bases left unmatched: 4. Germline V CDR1 and CDR2: SGHDT, YYEEEE. There are 15 residues in the CDR3. CDR3 nucleotide sequence: TGTGCCAGCAGCTTGGGGACAGGGGTTAGTCAGCCCCAGCATTTT. Translated: CASSLGTGVSQPQHF.

V is TRBV19 and J is TRBJ1-1, with D maybe TRBD1 (6 bases). CDR3 size: 14 residues. The ends were cut back, 4 bases at V and 6 bases at J, with 15 bases in the middle. CDR1 and CDR2 (germline): LNHDA, SQIVND (reference sequence). The CDR3 DNA reads as TGTGCCAGTAGTAACCAACAGGGTACCTCTGAAGCTTTCTTT. Translating gives CASSNQQGTSEAFF.

This chain joins TRBV30 and TRBJ1-1; D remains unclear. This CDR3 has 12 amino acids. Germline V CDR1 and CDR2: GTSNPN, SVGIG (reference sequence). V was cut by 4 bases and J by 4 bases, with 10 bases left in between. DNA for the CDR3: TGTGCCTGGACCTCCCCGGGCACTGAAGCTTTCTTT. The encoded protein is CAWTSPGTEAFF.